This is a list of T cell receptor beta chains from one sample in a study of cytomegalovirus exposure and HLA in healthy donors. Sequencing used immunoSEQ multiplex PCR; TCRdb keeps in-frame clones, though not all of them. The sample carries about 190,000 clones, 70% to 80% recorded once. What was sequenced was PBMCs. Every receptor here comes from a woman aged 25 to 39 in good health and CMV-seropositive. CDR3s include the opening cysteine and the closing phenylalanine or tryptophan.

v_gene	j_gene	CDR3aa
TRBV27	TRBJ1-1	CASSAWGERKAFF
TRBV19	TRBJ1-1	CASSITGLINTEAFF
TRBV29-1	TRBJ2-7	CSVSGQRSYEQYF
TRBV6-1	TRBJ1-1	CASSEQGENTEAFF
TRBV4-3	TRBJ1-5	CASSQDSGVGQPQHF
TRBV7-2	TRBJ1-1	CASSSQGLHTEAFF
TRBV9	TRBJ2-7	CASSDRTEYEQYF
TRBV5-6	TRBJ2-5	CASSLARWQGKGTQYF
TRBV28	TRBJ1-5	CASSPLGKGEHQPQHF
TRBV6-5	TRBJ1-3	CASSYSLVGSGNTIYF
TRBV5-1	TRBJ1-1	CASSLGTGGNTEAFF
TRBV7-9	TRBJ1-1	CASNLGQGHRAFF
TRBV5-4	TRBJ1-2	CASSSDRAVYGYTF
TRBV2	TRBJ2-5	CASTLQETQYF
TRBV4-3	TRBJ2-1	CASSPQGLESNEQFF
TRBV28	TRBJ1-2	CASSLRLDYGYTF
TRBV7-2	TRBJ2-2	CASSQRSGPNTGELFF
TRBV2	TRBJ1-5	CASSTQSRSNQPQHF
TRBV27	TRBJ2-7	CASSFSGGNPYEQYF
TRBV6-1	TRBJ2-7	CASTPGDLSYEQYF
TRBV18	TRBJ2-5	CASSSLAGVQETQYF
TRBV2	TRBJ1-2	CASSERRGSYGYTF
TRBV25-1	TRBJ2-7	CAREPGQGVTYEQYF
TRBV27	TRBJ2-1	CASSATSGRAPFYNEQFF